The 10 T cell receptor beta chains in this list originate from one sample, sequenced in a study of T cells in Graves' hyperthyroidism and ophthalmopathy. Researchers amplified the TCR beta CDR3 regions from RNA transcripts. During a first-round RT-PCR of the TCR CDR3, the HTBI primer set was used. One entry per CDR3 protein results from TCRdb running MiXCR on the multiplex PCR reads. The data show over 650,000 distinct CDR3 sequences, around 15% seen once. Sequenced material: blood. The receptors here all came from a man younger than 35 with Graves' hyperthyroidism.

This clonotype was observed once. V usage is TRBV5-1 and J usage is TRBJ1-2; D call uncertain. Germline CDR1 reads SGHRS; CDR2 reads YFSETQ. The CDR3 is 15 amino acids. V lost 5 bases, J lost 6 bases, and 20 bases lay in between. The CDR3 nucleotides read TGCGCCAGCAGTTCCGACACCCGTACCGTCGATGGCTACACCTTC. Protein sequence: CASSSDTRTVDGYTF. The whole variable domain, filled in from reference TRBV5-1 and TRBJ1-2, reads KAGVTQTPRYLIKTRGQQVTLSCSPISGHRSVSWYQQTPGQGLQFLFEYFSETQRNKGNFPGRFSGRQFSNSRSEMNVSTLELGDSALYLCASSSDTRTVDGYTFGSGTRLTVV.

The chain combines TRBV30 with TRBJ2-3, with TRBD2 matching over 12 bases. The V segment lost 1 base and the J segment 8 bases; nucleotides outside the gene matches: 10. Germline CDR1 and CDR2: GTSNPN and SVGIG (reference sequence). CDR3 length: 16 residues. The CDR3 nucleotides are TGTGCCTGGAGTGCCCCGCTAGCGGGAGGGGCCAGTACGCAGTATTTT. Translation: CAWSAPLAGGASTQYF.

V and J are TRBV7-8 and TRBJ2-5, with unresolved D. The CDR3 is 16 amino acids. The germline gives CDR1 SGHVS, CDR2 FQNEAQ. The germline V and J ends were trimmed by 2 bases and 0 bases, with 13 bases remaining between them. CDR3 sequence: CASSLRDVRYQETQYF. CDR3 sequence (DNA): TGTGCCAGCAGCTTACGCGACGTCAGATACCAAGAGACCCAGTACTTC. The whole variable domain, remainder taken from reference TRBV7-8 and TRBJ2-5, is GAGVSQSPRYKVAKRGQDVALRCDPISGHVSLFWYQQALGQGPEFLTYFQNEAQLDKSGLPSDRFFAERPEGSVSTLKIQRTQQEDSAVYLCASSLRDVRYQETQYFGPGTRLLVL.

This clonotype was seen a few times. The CDR3 DNA sequence: TGCGCCAGCAGCAGACAGGGAACTCGCTCTGGGGCCAACGTCCTGACTTTC. Its translation: CASSRQGTRSGANVLTF. The V gene is TRBV5-1, the J gene TRBJ2-6; 7 bases align to TRBD1. This CDR3 region has 17 residues. V trimming: 4 bases; J trimming: 0 bases; junction bases outside the gene matches: 7. From germline, CDR1 is SGHRS and CDR2 YFSETQ.

This chain joins TRBV5-6 and TRBJ2-3; tentative D call: TRBD2 (6 bases). Trimming removed 0 bases at V and 2 bases at J, with 10 bases between. The CDR3 has 15 residues. CDR1 and CDR2 (germline): SGHDT, YYEEEE. The CDR3, as DNA: TGTGCCAGCAGCTTGGCGGACTACGTCACAGATACGCAGTATTTT. It yields the protein CASSLADYVTDTQYF.

This clonotype has only a few counts. This sequence joins TRBV10-3 and TRBJ1-6; D uncertain. V was clipped by 4 bases and J by 5 bases, with 12 bases between them. The CDR3 has 15 residues. The germline gives CDR1 ENHRY, CDR2 SYGVKD. The CDR3 protein is CAISGKGSHNSPLHF. Here the CDR3 DNA reads TGTGCCATCAGTGGGAAAGGATCCCATAATTCACCCCTCCACTTT.

This clonotype has a count of ten or more. This sequence joins TRBV3-1 and TRBJ1-1, with D possibly TRBD1 on 6 matching bases. Trimming stripped 2 bases from V and 6 bases from J, with 13 bases between. The CDR3 totals 14 residues. In germline, CDR1 is LGHDT, CDR2 YNNKEL (reference sequence). The DNA of the CDR3 is TGTGCCAGCAGCCAACCCGACCCAGGGGCTGAAGCTTTCTTT. Protein sequence: CASSQPDPGAEAFF.

This clonotype has a count of ten or more. The J gene is TRBJ1-6, the V gene TRBV7-9, with D perhaps TRBD1 (6 bases). The CDR3 spans 14 residues. The germline CDR1 and CDR2 sequences are SEHNR and FQNEAQ (reference sequence). V gave up 6 bases and J gave up 7 bases, with 13 bases separating them. CDR3 coding DNA: TGTGCCAGCAGTCAGGACAGCTGGAATTCACCCCTCCACTTT. This gives the protein CASSQDSWNSPLHF.

This clonotype was observed a few times. V and J are TRBV7-9 and TRBJ2-2; a possible D gene is TRBD2 (5 bases). Trimming cost V 5 bases and J 3 bases, with 25 bases left between them. The germline gives CDR1 SEHNR, CDR2 FQNEAQ (reference sequence). The length of the CDR3 is 19 residues. In DNA form, the CDR3 reads TGTGCCAGCAGCCTTAGGATCCTAGCAGAGGATGTGGACACCGGGGAGCTGTTTTTT. Residues: CASSLRILAEDVDTGELFF.

This clonotype has more than one count but fewer than ten. The gene calls are TRBV6-1 and TRBJ1-5; maybe TRBD1 (5 bases). Trimming left V 3 bases short and J 3 bases short, with 18 bases between. This CDR3 comprises 17 residues. Germline V gene data show CDR1 as MNHNS and CDR2 as SASEGT. The CDR3 sequence is CASSEDIAGENNQPQHF. The CDR3, as DNA: TGTGCCAGCAGTGAGGACATAGCTGGGGAAAACAATCAGCCCCAGCATTTT.